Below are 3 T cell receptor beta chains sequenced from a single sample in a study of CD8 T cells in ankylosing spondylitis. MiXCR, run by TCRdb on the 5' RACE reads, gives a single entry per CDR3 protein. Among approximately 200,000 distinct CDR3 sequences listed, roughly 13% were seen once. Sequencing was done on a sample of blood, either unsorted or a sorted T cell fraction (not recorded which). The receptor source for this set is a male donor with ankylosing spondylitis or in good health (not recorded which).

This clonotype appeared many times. CDR3 region: CASSQGSANTEAFF. For the CDR3, the DNA is TGCGCCAGCAGCCAAGGTTCAGCGAACACTGAAGCTTTCTTT. This chain joins TRBV4-1 and TRBJ1-1; D not certain. V was cut by 1 base and J by 1 base, with 7 bases left in between. Germline values: CDR1 MGHRA, CDR2 YSYEKL. The CDR3 is made up of 14 amino acids.

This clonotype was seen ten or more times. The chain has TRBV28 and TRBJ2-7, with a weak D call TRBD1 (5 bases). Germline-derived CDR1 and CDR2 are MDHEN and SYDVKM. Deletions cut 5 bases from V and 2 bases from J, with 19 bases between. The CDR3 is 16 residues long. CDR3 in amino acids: CASSPLDRLKAYEQYF. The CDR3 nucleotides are TGTGCCAGCAGTCCCCTCGACAGACTTAAGGCCTACGAGCAGTACTTC.

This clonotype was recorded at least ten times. CDR3 DNA sequence: TGTGCCAGCAGCTTAGGTTTAGGACTAGCGGGAGCCAATGAGCAGTTCTTC. Translated, it gives CASSLGLGLAGANEQFF. The J gene is TRBJ2-1, the V gene TRBV13, with TRBD2 matching 13 bases. CDR3 length: 17 amino acids. Germline values: CDR1 PRHDT, CDR2 FYEKMQ (reference sequence). With 0 bases clipped from V and 6 bases from J, the junction kept 5 bases outside the gene matches.